This T cell receptor (beta chain) was sequenced in a study of glioma-infiltrating T cells. In germline, CDR1 is LGHDT, CDR2 YNNKEL (reference sequence). Unmatched junction bases numbered 5, after V lost 4 bases and J lost 0 bases. This CDR3 has 15 residues. TCR alpha and beta CDR3 regions were amplified from RNA using iRepertoire nested multiplex PCR. Via MiXCR, TCRdb re-called the multiplex PCR reads, giving one row per CDR3 protein. Here the sample spans 170,000 or so distinct CDR3 sequences, more than 35% being singletons. Sequencing was done on a sample of glioma tissue, nonneoplastic brain tissue, or PBMCs (not recorded which). This sequence originates from a human donor with low-grade glioma or glioblastoma, undergoing nonglioma brain surgery, or in good health (not recorded which). The chain combines TRBV3-1 with TRBJ2-7; 8 bases line up with TRBD1. The CDR3: CASSRQGTGSYEQYF. The CDR3, as DNA: TGTGCCAGCAGCCGACAGGGGACGGGCTCCTACGAGCAGTACTTC.